Below are 16 T cell receptor beta chains sequenced from a single sample in a study of blood T cell repertoires in COVID-19. TCRdb keeps only in-frame clones here, not all; method: immunoSEQ multiplex PCR. The data show about 120,000 clones, roughly four fifths seen once. Sequenced material: peripheral blood. These TCRs come from a human donor in a cohort sampled during active COVID-19.

This chain joins TRBV18 and TRBJ1-5; TRBD1 aligns across 12 bases. The CDR3 totals 17 residues. Germline lookup yields CDR1 KGHSH and CDR2 LQKENI. V shed 3 bases and J 0 bases; nucleotides not matched to a gene: 3. The CDR3 DNA follows: TGTGCCAGCTCACCGGGACAGGGGGCTTATAGCAATCAGCCCCAGCATTTT. It yields the protein CASSPGQGAYSNQPQHF.

CDR3: CASVPGSSYNSPLHF. The CDR3 bases are TGTGCCAGCGTTCCGGGGAGCTCCTATAATTCACCCCTCCACTTT. The chain links TRBV28 to TRBJ1-6; D unclear. CDR3 size: 15 residues. Germline CDR1 reads MDHEN; CDR2 reads SYDVKM. V shed 8 bases and J shed 0 bases, with 11 bases lying between them.

V is TRBV7-8 and J is TRBJ2-7; 8 nucleotides align to TRBD1. V lost 11 bases and J lost 2; bases outside the gene matches: 11. This CDR3 has 14 residues. Germline values: CDR1 SGHVS, CDR2 FQNEAQ. The CDR3 region is CACTGQGATYEQYF. The CDR3, as DNA: TGTGCCTGTACCGGACAGGGAGCCACCTACGAGCAGTACTTC.

This clone was detected only once. The rearrangement uses TRBV7-9 and TRBJ2-5, with 7 bases identical to TRBD1. The germline V gene has CDR1 SEHNR and CDR2 FQNEAQ (reference sequence). There are 14 residues in the CDR3. V dropped 5 bases and J dropped 4; count of bases not matched to a gene: 7. CDR3 DNA sequence: TGTGCCAGCAGCCCAAGGGGGCTCGGAGAGACCCAGTACTTC. It encodes CASSPRGLGETQYF. Using reference TRBV7-9 and TRBJ2-5 for the parts outside the CDR3, the full variable domain is DTGVSQNPRHKITKRGQNVTFRCDPISEHNRLYWYRQTLGQGPEFLTYFQNEAQLEKSRLLSDRFSAERPKGSFSTLEIQRTEQGDSAMYLCASSPRGLGETQYFGPGTRLLVL.

This chain connects TRBV7-9 to TRBJ2-1, with D possibly matching TRBD1 (7 bases). The germline V gene encodes CDR1 SEHNR and CDR2 FQNEAQ (reference sequence). The CDR3 is 18 residues long. The ends were cut back, 2 bases at V and 8 bases at J, with 25 bases in the middle. CDR3 DNA: TGTGCCAGCAGCTTATTCAATTCAGGATCGCAGGGGGGTCATGAGCAGTTCTTC. As protein: CASSLFNSGSQGGHEQFF.

V gene TRBV19 combines with J gene TRBJ2-1; 8 bases line up with TRBD1. V shed 9 bases, J shed 3 bases, and the junction held 7 bases outside the gene matches. This CDR3 has 14 residues. In germline, CDR1 is LNHDA, CDR2 SQIVND (reference sequence). The CDR3 reads CASEDRESYNEQFF. The CDR3 DNA reads as TGTGCCAGCGAGGACAGGGAAAGCTACAATGAGCAGTTCTTC.

The V and J genes are TRBV29-1 and TRBJ2-5; D not certain. The CDR3 covers 12 residues. V gave up 2 bases and J gave up 6 bases, with 10 bases separating them. Germline CDR1 SQVTM, CDR2 ANQGSEA. The CDR3 DNA is TGCAGCGTTGAAAAACTCTCTAAGACCCAGTACTTC. Translated: CSVEKLSKTQYF.

This chain uses TRBV28 with TRBJ1-4; TRBD1 matches 7 bases. V gave up 5 bases and J gave up 7 bases; unmatched junction bases: 10. Germline CDR1 and CDR2: MDHEN and SYDVKM. This CDR3 is 15 amino acids long. DNA of the CDR3: TGTGCCAGCAGTCCCCCGACAGGGTTTGTTGAAAAACTGTTTTTT. Translating it yields CASSPPTGFVEKLFF. Full variable domain (rest looked up from reference TRBV28 and TRBJ1-4): DVKVTQSSRYLVKRTGEKVFLECVQDMDHENMFWYRQDPGLGLRLIYFSYDVKMKEKGDIPEGYSVSREKKERFSLILESASTNQTSMYLCASSPPTGFVEKLFFGSGTQLSVL.

The gene calls are TRBV6-2 or TRBV6-3 and TRBJ1-1; maybe TRBD1 (6 bases). Germline CDR1 reads MNHEY; CDR2 reads SVGEGT. CDR3 length: 15 amino acids. V gave up 2 bases and J gave up 4 bases, with 14 bases separating them. The CDR3 spells CASSYGSAGATEAFF. Here the CDR3 DNA reads TGTGCCAGCAGTTACGGGTCTGCGGGGGCCACTGAAGCTTTCTTT.

The chain is built from TRBV6-5 and TRBJ1-3; D not certain. CDR1 and CDR2 from the germline V gene are MNHEY and SVGAGI. The CDR3 consists of 15 residues. Deletions cut 7 bases from V and 1 base from J, with 14 bases between. The CDR3 DNA follows: TGTGCCAGCACCTTGACCGCGGGGTCTGGAAACACCATATATTTT. This codes for CASTLTAGSGNTIYF.

This clone was recorded only once. The V and J genes are TRBV3-1 (or the pseudogene TRBV3-2) and TRBJ2-7, with D perhaps TRBD2 (5 bases). CDR1 and CDR2 (germline): LGHDT, YNNKEL (reference sequence). The ends were cut back, 4 bases at V and 2 bases at J, with 9 bases in the middle. The CDR3 spans 13 residues. The CDR3 here is CASSPVGTYEQYF. For the CDR3, the DNA is TGTGCCAGCAGCCCCGTCGGGACCTACGAGCAGTACTTC.

The CDR3 loop is CASSNRFSTEAFF. The DNA of the CDR3 is TGTGCCAGTAGTAACAGGTTTAGCACTGAAGCTTTCTTT. The chain recombines TRBV19 with TRBJ1-1; TRBD1 might be the D (5 bases). V dropped 4 bases and J dropped 4 bases, with 10 bases sitting between them. The CDR3 contains 13 residues. Looked up from germline, CDR1 is LNHDA and CDR2 is SQIVND (reference sequence).

The CDR3 reads CASSYPGVATEAFF. CDR3 nucleotide sequence: TGTGCCAGCAGTTACCCAGGGGTGGCGACTGAAGCTTTCTTT. This chain connects TRBV6-2 or TRBV6-3 to TRBJ1-1, with a weak D call TRBD1 (6 bases). The CDR3 sequence is 14 residues long. Germline CDR1 and CDR2: MNHEY and SVGEGT. V was trimmed by 2 bases and J by 5 bases, leaving 12 bases between them.

The chain combines TRBV2 with TRBJ1-2; 7 nucleotides agree with TRBD1. CDR3 length equals 14 residues. J lost 6 bases, V lost 5 bases, and 9 bases had no gene match. Germline V gives CDR1 SNHLY, CDR2 FYNNEI. The CDR3: CASSFTGEVDGYTF. The CDR3 DNA follows: TGTGCCAGCAGTTTCACAGGGGAAGTGGATGGCTACACCTTC.

The V call is TRBV28, the J call TRBJ1-2; perhaps TRBD1 as D (5 bases). This CDR3 is built from 12 residues. Germline V lookup: CDR1 MDHEN, CDR2 SYDVKM. Trimming removed 6 bases at V and 5 bases at J, with 10 bases between. CDR3 nucleotide sequence: TGTGCCAGCAGCAGCCAGGGTTATGGCTACACCTTC. Translated, it gives CASSSQGYGYTF.

This chain links TRBV4-1 with TRBJ2-3; 10 bases are shared with TRBD2. This CDR3 is 16 amino acids long. Germline CDR1 reads MGHRA; CDR2 reads YSYEKL. V was pared by 1 base and J by 0 bases, with 1 base of the junction left unmatched. The CDR3 reads CASSQGSGGSTDTQYF. CDR3 DNA: TGCGCCAGCAGCCAAGGTAGCGGGGGGAGCACAGATACGCAGTATTTT.